This T cell receptor beta chain was sequenced in a study of OX40 agonist ivuxolimab in advanced cancers. Study-level findings and limits: In the 0.1 to 3.0 mg/kg range, CD4+ and CD8+ blood T cells had expanded clonally by week 6.

On this clone itself: Its antigen is currently unknown.

Libraries were prepared by immunoSEQ multiplex PCR; TCRdb keeps only in-frame clonotypes and omits some of them. Here the sample spans over 65,000 clones, more than 70% being singletons. Trimming left V 5 bases short and J 5 bases short, with 11 bases between. The germline V gene has CDR1 SGHTS and CDR2 YDEGEE. This CDR3 comprises 13 residues. The sequencing used CD4+ or CD8+ T cells sorted from blood, collected in a trial of the OX40 agonist ivuxolimab. The clonotype originates from an adult with an advanced solid tumor such as melanoma, head and neck, liver or kidney cancer. The chain links TRBV5-8 to TRBJ1-5; D may be TRBD1 (5 bases). CDR3 nucleotide sequence: TGTGCCAGCAGACGGGACGTTTATCAGCCCCAGCATTTT. This codes for CASRRDVYQPQHF.